These 20 T cell receptor beta chains share one sample of origin, sequenced in a study of PD-1 blockade in classical Hodgkin lymphoma. No patient escaped relapse after autologous stem cell transplantation, and brentuximab vedotin exposure varied. The method was immunoSEQ multiplex PCR; TCRdb's version includes in-frame clones alone and lacks a portion of them. The data show tens of thousands of clones, around 90% seen once. The source was peripheral blood mononuclear cells (PBMCs), collected before the second cycle of nivolumab. The receptors shown here come from a human donor with classical Hodgkin lymphoma.

V gene TRBV5-1 combines with J gene TRBJ1-6; tentative D call: TRBD1 (5 bases). V shed 2 bases and J shed 9 bases, with 9 bases lying between them. Germline-derived CDR1 and CDR2 are SGHRS and YFSETQ. This CDR3 is 13 amino acids long. The CDR3 DNA reads TGCGCCAGCAGCTTCAACCAGGGTTCACCCCTCCACTTT. Its translation is CASSFNQGSPLHF.

The CDR3 DNA follows: TGTGCCAGCAGCCCCCCAGGACTCCTCAACACTGAAGCTTTCTTT. The encoded protein is CASSPPGLLNTEAFF. The rearrangement links TRBV7-9 to TRBJ1-1; D gene ambiguous. The CDR3 is 15 amino acids. Germline CDR1 is SEHNR and CDR2 is FQNEAQ (reference sequence). The V end was cut by 5 bases, the J end by 2 bases, with 15 bases between.

The chain couples TRBV19 to TRBJ2-7; D remains unclear. CDR1 and CDR2 (germline): LNHDA, SQIVND (reference sequence). The CDR3 runs to 12 residues. Trimming removed 5 bases from V and 1 base from J, with 6 bases in between. As DNA, the CDR3 is TGTGCCAGTAGTGCAGGTTCCTACGAGCAGTACTTC. Translated: CASSAGSYEQYF.

The CDR3 loop reads CASSNGTTHSPLHF. Written as DNA, the CDR3 is TGCGCCAGCAGCAACGGGACGACGCATTCACCCCTCCACTTT. The chain is built from TRBV5-1 and TRBJ1-6, with a possible D match to TRBD1 (5 bases). The CDR3 extends over 14 amino acids. The V gene lost 4 bases and the J gene lost 8 bases, with 13 bases spanning the gap. Looked up from germline, CDR1 is SGHRS and CDR2 is YFSETQ. The full variable domain, completed using reference TRBV5-1 and TRBJ1-6, is KAGVTQTPRYLIKTRGQQVTLSCSPISGHRSVSWYQQTPGQGLQFLFEYFSETQRNKGNFPGRFSGRQFSNSRSEMNVSTLELGDSALYLCASSNGTTHSPLHFGNGTRLTVT.

The chain employs TRBV5-1 and TRBJ1-3; D might be TRBD1 (5 bases). Germline assignment: CDR1 SGHRS and CDR2 YFSETQ. Trimming removed 4 bases at V and 0 bases at J, with 11 bases between. There are 15 residues in the CDR3. CDR3 sequence (DNA): TGCGCCAGCAGCCCTGACAGAGCCTCTGGAAACACCATATATTTT. Protein product: CASSPDRASGNTIYF.

The chain recombines TRBV11-3 with TRBJ1-4; D ambiguous. The CDR3 length is 15 residues. The germline V and J ends were trimmed by 4 bases and 4 bases, with 13 bases remaining between them. Germline CDR1 SGHNT, CDR2 YENEEA. The CDR3 region is CASSSRHRINEKLFF. CDR3 coding DNA: TGTGCCAGCAGCTCCAGACACCGGATTAATGAAAAACTGTTTTTT. The whole variable domain, remainder taken from reference TRBV11-3 and TRBJ1-4, is EAGVVQSPRYKIIEKKQPVAFWCNPISGHNTLYWYLQNLGQGPELLIRYENEEAVDDSQLPKDRFSAERLKGVDSTLKIQPAELGDSAVYLCASSSRHRINEKLFFGSGTQLSVL.

The chain couples TRBV10-3 to TRBJ2-7, with D unclear. The length of the CDR3 is 12 residues. The germline V and J ends were trimmed by 3 bases and 3 bases, with 6 bases remaining between them. Looked up from germline, CDR1 is ENHRY and CDR2 is SYGVKD. CDR3 loop: CAISDTDYEQYF. The CDR3 nucleotides are TGTGCCATCAGTGACACGGACTACGAGCAGTACTTC.

The CDR3 sequence: CASSSTGQASETQYF. As DNA, the CDR3 is TGCGCCAGCAGCTCGACGGGACAGGCATCAGAGACCCAGTACTTC. The chain combines TRBV5-1 with TRBJ2-5; 8 bases are shared with TRBD1. Trimming cost V 3 bases and J 4 bases; bases outside gene matches: 8. This CDR3 is built from 15 residues. Looked up from germline, CDR1 is SGHRS and CDR2 is YFSETQ.

This clone was recorded only once. This chain uses TRBV7-8 with TRBJ1-5; D is undetermined. Germline-derived CDR1 and CDR2 are SGHVS and FQNEAQ. This CDR3 has 15 amino acids. V lost 0 bases to trimming and J lost 6 bases, with 12 bases between them. The CDR3 loop reads CASSLALGSGQPQHF. CDR3 coding DNA: TGTGCCAGCAGCTTAGCGCTAGGGTCAGGTCAGCCCCAGCATTTT.

The chain employs TRBV7-9 and TRBJ1-3, with D perhaps TRBD1 (5 bases). Germline V CDR1 and CDR2: SEHNR, FQNEAQ (reference sequence). Trimming pared 5 bases from V and 10 bases from J, leaving 18 bases between. The CDR3 consists of 14 residues. CDR3 in amino acids: CASSTSQEWGTIYF. The CDR3 DNA sequence: TGTGCCAGCAGCACATCACAGGAATGGGGGACCATATATTTT.

The gene calls are TRBV25-1 and TRBJ2-7; perhaps D is TRBD1 or TRBD2 (7 bases each). CDR3 size: 15 residues. Germline lookup yields CDR1 MGHDK and CDR2 SYGVNS. Trimming took 2 bases from V and 3 from J, leaving 14 bases between them. The CDR3 here is CASSETGRGGYEQYF. The CDR3 DNA sequence: TGTGCCAGCAGTGAAACAGGCAGGGGGGGCTACGAGCAGTACTTC.

With respect to this clone: The sample holds other DNA sequences that translate to the same CDR3. The V and J genes are TRBV5-1 and TRBJ2-2; TRBD1 agrees at 9 bases. Germline assignment: CDR1 SGHRS and CDR2 YFSETQ. The CDR3 runs 15 residues. V lost 4 bases and J lost 1; bases outside the gene matches: 2. The CDR3 region has the DNA TGCGCCAGCAGCCAGGACAGGGGGAACACCGGGGAGCTGTTTTTT. Its translation is CASSQDRGNTGELFF.

The V gene is TRBV29-1, the J gene TRBJ2-5; maybe TRBD2 (6 bases). V gave up 6 bases and J gave up 5 bases, with 13 bases separating them. The CDR3 totals 12 residues. The V gene's germline CDR1 is SQVTM and CDR2 ANQGSEA. CDR3 nucleotides: TGCAGCGTGGGACTTTATGGGGAGACCCAGTACTTC. Encoded protein: CSVGLYGETQYF. The complete variable domain, with remaining parts taken from reference TRBV29-1 and TRBJ2-5, reads SAVISQKPSRDICQRGTSLTIQCQVDSQVTMMFWYRQQPGQSLTLIATANQGSEATYESGFVIDKFPISRPNLTFSTLTVSNMSPEDSSIYLCSVGLYGETQYFGPGTRLLVL.

The chain uses TRBV4-1 and TRBJ1-4; D remains ambiguous. The CDR3 contains 14 residues. Between the trimmed V and J ends, which lost 3 bases and 4 bases, there was a span of 9 bases. Germline V lookup: CDR1 MGHRA, CDR2 YSYEKL. The CDR3 nucleotides are TGCGCCAGCAGCCAGAGAAACCATAATGAAAAACTGTTTTTT. Protein: CASSQRNHNEKLFF.

The chain joins TRBV6-1 to TRBJ1-5; 7 bases align to TRBD1. The CDR3 is 16 residues long. Germline CDR1 and CDR2: MNHNS and SASEGT. The V and J ends lost 4 bases and 5 bases, in that order; junction bases with no gene match: 11. The CDR3: CASSAFRDSRDQPQHF. CDR3 in DNA: TGTGCCAGCAGTGCCTTCCGGGACAGCAGAGATCAGCCCCAGCATTTT.

The rearrangement uses TRBV5-4 and TRBJ2-3; 10 nucleotides agree with TRBD2. Trimming cost V 0 bases and J 0 bases; bases outside gene matches: 1. The CDR3 extends over 16 amino acids. Germline V lookup: CDR1 SGHNT, CDR2 YYREEE (reference sequence). DNA of the CDR3: TGTGCCAGCAGCTTGGTAGCGGGGGGCAGCACAGATACGCAGTATTTT. It encodes CASSLVAGGSTDTQYF.

The genes are TRBV14 and TRBJ2-3; 8 bases map to TRBD2. Trimming cost V 4 bases and J 6 bases; bases outside gene matches: 15. In germline, CDR1 is SGHDN, CDR2 FVKESK. The CDR3 length is 17 residues. The CDR3 DNA reads as TGTGCCAGCAGCCCCCATGGAGGACTAGCCGAGGGGGATACGCAGTATTTT. Protein sequence: CASSPHGGLAEGDTQYF.

The chain couples TRBV10-1 to TRBJ2-7, with 7 positions matching TRBD1. CDR1 and CDR2 from the germline V gene are WNHNN and SYGVQD (reference sequence). Trimming removed 6 bases from V and 5 bases from J; junction bases left unmatched: 7. The CDR3 is 13 amino acids. CDR3 in amino acids: CASRMNQGDEQYF. The CDR3 region has the DNA TGCGCCAGCAGGATGAACCAGGGGGACGAGCAGTACTTC.

V gene TRBV5-1 combines with J gene TRBJ1-4; perhaps TRBD1 as D (6 bases). The CDR3 is made up of 13 amino acids. Per germline, CDR1 SGHRS and CDR2 YFSETQ. V dropped 5 bases and J dropped 3 bases, with 8 bases sitting between them. The CDR3 nucleotides read TGCGCCAGCAGGGGGGGGCCTAATGAAAAACTGTTTTTT. Translated: CASRGGPNEKLFF.

This clone showed up just a few times. The chain combines TRBV4-1 with TRBJ1-6; D possibly corresponds to TRBD1 (6 bases). Trimming stripped 1 base from V and 10 bases from J, with 11 bases between. This CDR3 is built from 14 residues. The V gene's germline CDR1 is MGHRA and CDR2 YSYEKL. CDR3 sequence: CASSQGGGRSPLHF. CDR3 sequence (DNA): TGCGCCAGCAGCCAAGGGGGGGGGCGGTCACCCCTCCACTTT.